Each of the 2 T cell receptor beta chains below was sequenced from the same sample in a study of shared clonotypes between healthy human individuals. Profiling relied on immunoSEQ multiplex PCR, and the TCRdb table lists in-frame clones only, not all of them. The sample lists over a million clones; around 74% were seen once. Sequenced sample: memory CD4+ T cells sorted from blood. This sample's subset: CD45RA-negative fraction. These receptor sequences come from a man younger than 35 in good health.

This sequence joins TRBV6-5 and TRBJ1-6; D call uncertain. Germline CDR1 and CDR2: MNHEY and SVGAGI. The V gene lost 5 bases and the J gene lost 7 bases, with 15 bases spanning the gap. CDR3 length equals 15 residues. The CDR3 bases are TGTGCCAGCAGTCGGCCCCGGACGGAGAATTCACCCCTCCACTTT. Translating gives CASSRPRTENSPLHF.

The chain recombines TRBV19 with TRBJ1-5; the D gene is possibly TRBD1 (5 bases). V lost 3 bases to trimming and J lost 3 bases, with 9 bases between them. Germline values: CDR1 LNHDA, CDR2 SQIVND (reference sequence). The CDR3 totals 14 residues. The CDR3: CASSISGDNQPQHF. CDR3 nucleotide sequence: TGTGCCAGTAGTATTTCGGGGGACAATCAGCCCCAGCATTTT.